This T cell receptor beta chain was documented in a study of patients and donors after allogeneic stem cell transplantation. TCRdb analysed the RT-PCR reads with MiXCR anew, one entry per CDR3 protein. This sample yields about 230,000 distinct CDR3 sequences, of which 13% to 15% are seen a single time; roughly 10% belongs to the top ten. This clonotype was recorded many times. The clonotype comes from a human donor who was either an allogeneic HSCT recipient or a stem cell or donor lymphocyte infusion donor (not recorded which). It is not recorded whose cells these are; they may come from a transplant donor. The sequenced sample consisted of blood, either unsorted or a sorted T cell fraction (not recorded which).

The CDR3 region has the DNA TGTGCCAGCAGCTTAGGGAACAGGGTTTCCCAAGAGACCCAGTACTTC. This gives the protein CASSLGNRVSQETQYF. The chain uses TRBV7-6 and TRBJ2-5; weak D call: TRBD1 (6 bases). Trimming pared 1 base from V and 1 base from J, leaving 13 bases between. Per the germline V gene, CDR1 is SGHVS and CDR2 is FNYEAQ. The CDR3 is made up of 16 amino acids.